This T cell receptor beta chain was profiled in a study of shared clonotypes between healthy human individuals (dated by TCRdb to 2018 to 2020). With regard to the full study: Two women and three men aged 18 to 49 years were included in the cohort. To estimate repertoire size and how much clonotype sharing occurs between individuals, the study deeply sequenced the blood TCR repertoires of roughly 5 healthy adults. Different laboratories and diverse techniques were used to prepare libraries and sequence TCR repertoires, to increase sequencing depth and limit assay-specific biases. Each donor's leukapheresis produced roughly between about 0.9 and 9.5 billion PBMCs.

What the research found in general, with its limitations: The genetic and exposure-history diversity represented was limited by the small number of donors. Based on pairwise subsampling, the degree of clonotype sharing among donors was expected to be affected by sequencing depth. Sampling was limited to blood, and TCR repertoires in tissue likely differ from TCR repertoires in blood.

The donors were healthy, HIV-negative adults with no recently reported acute infections or vaccinations. All donors were Caucasian adults living in Nashville, Tennessee, USA. In the unsorted samples, around 81 million PBMCs were counted, and genomic DNA was extracted using the QIAamp DNA Blood Mini kit. Blood was collected by leukapheresis, and PBMCs were isolated by Ficoll-Histopaque density gradient centrifugation and then cryopreserved in liquid nitrogen vapor phase. For this clone: Its specific antigen is unknown. No clone much larger than this one lies a single base away; base qualities are absent.

Trimming takes 7 bases from V and 2 bases from J, and the germline ends sit 18 bases apart. The CDR3 goes from the cysteine to the phenylalanine over 15 residues. Just the 45-base CDR3 DNA is kept, in frame starting at base 1. The germline V gene provides CDR1 SGHVS and CDR2 FQNEAQ. Using the deep immunoSEQ assay, multiplex PCR amplified TCR CDR3 regions from genomic DNA. Extracted genomic DNA from each cell subset was spread evenly across all wells of several immunoSEQ 96-well plates, with each plate serving as a replicate. For unsorted PBMC, each replicate PCR was loaded with about 280 ng genomic DNA, equivalent to approximately 33,000 T cell genomes. Genomic DNA from unsorted PBMC was sequenced over ten immunoSEQ deep assay plates. Purified libraries were quantified with a Qubit 3.0 fluorometer, sized on a Bioanalyzer 2100, and re-quantified with the KAPA Library Quantification kit. Every immunoSEQ 96-well plate was sequenced on a separate single-read 150-cycle Illumina NextSeq 550 flow cell. As for the authors' bioinformatics: Because the immunoSEQ output held only junctional sequences and lacked quality scores, the filtering could not match the filtering applied to full-length reads. To assign V/J genes and CDR3, sequences were annotated using PyIR, a Python wrapper for IgBLAST v1.9, with IMGT germline references. Reads with weak V/J assignments (E-value above 1e-6), missing CDR3, stop codons, out-of-frame junctions, or ambiguous translated residues were removed. V3J clonotypes were defined as sequences sharing an identical inferred V gene, J gene, and CDR3 amino acid sequence. To compute the percentage overlap between repertoires, the number of shared unique clonotypes was divided by the size of the smaller repertoire. Repertoire richness was assessed with RTK rarefaction, the Chao1 estimator, and Recon v2.1 estimates of unobserved clonotypes. TCRdb obtained this table from immuneACCESS and retained in-frame rearrangements with V and J assigned. These tables miss some clones; where compared with another copy, unresolved V genes account for less than half of the shortfall, and the remainder is unexplained. That table furnishes V, J and clone size, whereas the DNA furnished D and trimming. The sample includes hundreds of thousands of clones, with roughly three quarters observed a single time. Around 11% of the sample comes from the top ten.

This receptor was obtained from a middle-aged woman in good health. Some clones in this sample may be carry-over from other donors' samples. The sample comprised PBMCs. This receptor chain uses TRBV7-8 and TRBJ2-7, with the D gene too uncertain to name. The CDR3 region: CASNFPRYSPYEQYF. Read as DNA, the sequence is TGTGCCAGCAATTTCCCCCGCTACTCACCCTACGAGCAGTACTTC.